This TCR beta chain was observed in a study of T-cell reconstitution after alpha-beta-depleted transplantation in children. Study results and caveats: From newly produced T cells came most of the T-cell counts and diversity one year after transplant.

Germline V CDR1 and CDR2: LGHDT, YNNKEL (reference sequence). Trimming pared 4 bases from V and 7 bases from J, leaving 17 bases between. The CDR3 extends over 15 amino acids. Unique molecular identifiers were incorporated during preparation of the TCRbeta library. MiXCR, applied by TCRdb to the PCR reads, yields one record per CDR3 protein. The table lists 250,000 to 400,000 distinct CDR3 sequences, 23% of them singletons. Regarding this clonotype: Its antigen is not known.

The material sequenced was PBMCs, mostly from graft donor cells, taken 180 days after TCRalphabeta/CD19-depleted stem cell transplant. The chain has TRBV3-1 and TRBJ2-4; TRBD1 or TRBD2 may be the D gene (6 bases each). The source of this sequence is a male patient under 18 who had a stem cell transplant for acute lymphoblastic leukemia, so the T cells may come from the graft donor. This CDR3 is CASSPPGLRGNIQYF. The CDR3 coding sequence is TGTGCCAGCAGCCCCCCGGGACTTAGGGGGAACATTCAGTACTTC.